This passage covers 6 T cell receptor beta chains from one sample sequenced in a study of blood T cell repertoires in COVID-19. Assay: immunoSEQ multiplex PCR; the TCRdb copy retains only in-frame clones and omits some. This sample has around 380,000 clones, with about 89% found just once. The sequenced sample was PBMCs or T cells enriched from blood (not recorded which). Receptors originate from a young man who had recovered from COVID-19.

In its sample, this clone was seen a few times. The gene calls are TRBV4-1 and TRBJ1-2, with TRBD1 matching over 9 bases. The germline V gene encodes CDR1 MGHRA and CDR2 YSYEKL. This CDR3 has 16 residues. The V and J ends lost 4 bases and 8 bases, in that order; junction bases with no gene match: 14. CDR3 loop: CASSRILTQGAGGYTF. The CDR3 nucleotides are TGCGCCAGCAGCCGCATCCTTACACAGGGGGCGGGCGGCTACACCTTC.

The V call is TRBV6-5, the J call TRBJ1-2, with D perhaps matching TRBD1 (5 bases). V dropped 10 bases and J dropped 1 base, with 10 bases sitting between them. The CDR3 has 12 amino acids. Germline-derived CDR1 and CDR2 are MNHEY and SVGAGI. CDR3 in amino acids: CAIGAYNYGYTF. The CDR3 bases are TGTGCCATTGGGGCCTATAACTATGGCTACACCTTC.

The chain joins TRBV3-1 (or the pseudogene TRBV3-2) to TRBJ1-2, with D unclear. CDR3 length: 15 residues. Germline CDR1 is LGHDT and CDR2 is YNNKEL (reference sequence). Trimming removed 1 base at V and 5 bases at J, with 14 bases between. CDR3 DNA: TGTGCCAGCAGCCAAGGGAGGAACGTAGAGTATGGCTACACCTTC. It is translated as CASSQGRNVEYGYTF.

The V call is TRBV5-1, the J call TRBJ2-7, with D possibly being TRBD2 (6 bases). Germline V gene lookup returns CDR1 SGHRS and CDR2 YFSETQ. Trimming left V 0 bases short and J 2 bases short, with 12 bases between. This CDR3 region has 15 residues. CDR3 nucleotide sequence: TGCGCCAGCAGCTTGGTGGCGGGATCCCCCTACGAGCAGTACTTC. Translation gives CASSLVAGSPYEQYF.

The gene calls are TRBV6-4 and TRBJ2-1; D might be TRBD2 (6 bases). This CDR3 is 14 amino acids long. Germline V gene data show CDR1 as MRHNA and CDR2 as SNTAGT. V was pared by 0 bases and J by 7 bases, with 10 bases between. The CDR3 here is CASSDSVGRNEQFF. The CDR3 nucleotides are TGTGCCAGCAGTGACTCCGTAGGGAGGAATGAGCAGTTCTTC.

This chain links TRBV10-3 with TRBJ2-3, with D possibly TRBD2 on 7 matching bases. CDR1 and CDR2 from the germline V gene are ENHRY and SYGVKD. This CDR3 is built from 15 residues. V shed 4 bases and J shed 4 bases, with 15 bases lying between them. As DNA, the CDR3 is TGTGCCATCAGTGCGTCTAGGGGGGGGCCAGATACGCAGTATTTT. It codes for CAISASRGGPDTQYF.